The 9 T cell receptor beta chains listed next were all sequenced from one sample in a study of somatic mutations in cytotoxic T cells in rheumatoid arthritis. Data came from immunoSEQ multiplex PCR; TCRdb stores just in-frame clones and leaves some out. Here the sample spans 20,000 or so clones, approximately 80% being singletons. Sequencing input: CD8+ T cells sorted from blood. The receptors shown here come from an adult with rheumatoid arthritis.

This sequence joins TRBV4-1 and TRBJ1-1, with TRBD1 as a possible D gene (5 bases). Trimming pared 0 bases from V and 0 bases from J, leaving 11 bases between. CDR1 is MGHRA, CDR2 YSYEKL, per germline. The CDR3 consists of 16 residues. In nucleotides, the CDR3 is TGCGCCAGCAGCCAAGATCGTACGGACATGAACACTGAAGCTTTCTTT. It yields the protein CASSQDRTDMNTEAFF.

This clone has just one count. The chain is built from TRBV7-9 and TRBJ2-3, with D perhaps being TRBD1 or TRBD2 (5 bases each). This CDR3 comprises 15 residues. Trimming shortened V by 5 bases and J by 1 base, and 13 bases separated the two germline ends. CDR1 is SEHNR and CDR2 is FQNEAQ in the germline V gene (reference sequence). CDR3 in amino acids: CASSRPRGGTDTQYF. The CDR3, as DNA: TGTGCCAGCAGCCGCCCCCGAGGGGGCACAGATACGCAGTATTTT.

The chain combines TRBV4-1 with TRBJ2-1; 7 nucleotides line up with TRBD2. This CDR3 region has 15 residues. Germline V gene data show CDR1 as MGHRA and CDR2 as YSYEKL. V lost 4 bases to trimming and J lost 2 bases; unmatched junction nucleotides: 5. The CDR3 bases are TGCGCCAGCAGCCTGGAGCGGGGAGCCTACAATGAGCAGTTCTTC. This encodes CASSLERGAYNEQFF.

This sequence joins TRBV5-1 and TRBJ1-1; D is unclear. Trimming took off 0 bases at V and 0 bases at J, with 9 bases between the two ends. The length of the CDR3 is 15 residues. Germline values: CDR1 SGHRS, CDR2 YFSETQ. The CDR3 DNA reads TGCGCCAGCAGCTTGGTGGCAGACATGAACACTGAAGCTTTCTTT. Encoded protein: CASSLVADMNTEAFF. The full variable domain, its missing parts supplied by reference TRBV5-1 and TRBJ1-1, is KAGVTQTPRYLIKTRGQQVTLSCSPISGHRSVSWYQQTPGQGLQFLFEYFSETQRNKGNFPGRFSGRQFSNSRSEMNVSTLELGDSALYLCASSLVADMNTEAFFGQGTRLTVV.

The chain recombines TRBV5-8 with TRBJ2-2, with TRBD1 matching 9 bases. Unmatched junction bases numbered 9, after V lost 2 bases and J lost 4 bases. The CDR3 sequence is 17 residues long. Germline V gives CDR1 SGHTS, CDR2 YDEGEE. DNA for the CDR3: TGTGCCAGCAGCTTTTCATCTAGGACAGGGGCCACCGGGGAGCTGTTTTTT. It translates to CASSFSSRTGATGELFF. The full variable domain, rest sourced from reference TRBV5-8 and TRBJ2-2, is EAGVTQSPTHLIKTRGQQATLRCSPISGHTSVYWYQQALGLGLQFLLWYDEGEERNRGNFPPRFSGRQFPNYSSELNVNALELEDSALYLCASSFSSRTGATGELFFGEGSRLTVL.

The chain joins TRBV28 to TRBJ2-3; D remains unclear. From germline, CDR1 is MDHEN and CDR2 SYDVKM. The CDR3 loop spans 13 amino acids. Deletions cut 3 bases from V and 3 bases from J, with 7 bases between. Written as DNA, the CDR3 is TGTGCCAGCAGTTTTGGAATGACAGATACGCAGTATTTT. Its protein product is CASSFGMTDTQYF. The entire variable domain, with the rest obtained from reference TRBV28 and TRBJ2-3, is as follows: DVKVTQSSRYLVKRTGEKVFLECVQDMDHENMFWYRQDPGLGLRLIYFSYDVKMKEKGDIPEGYSVSREKKERFSLILESASTNQTSMYLCASSFGMTDTQYFGPGTRLTVL.

The chain is built from TRBV25-1 and TRBJ2-5, with 11 nucleotides matching TRBD2. CDR1 is MGHDK, CDR2 SYGVNS, per germline. This CDR3 is built from 16 residues. The V segment lost 1 base and the J segment 1 base; nucleotides outside the gene matches: 2. The CDR3 region is CASSEWGTSGQETQYF. CDR3 DNA: TGTGCCAGCAGTGAATGGGGGACTAGCGGCCAAGAGACCCAGTACTTC.

The V and J genes are TRBV4-3 and TRBJ2-5, with 12 positions matching TRBD2. V lost 0 bases, J lost 5 bases, and 22 bases stayed unmatched. The CDR3 has 22 residues. Germline V lookup: CDR1 LGHNA, CDR2 YSLEER. The CDR3 spells CASSQDLQGTSGPERRRETQYF. CDR3 sequence (DNA): TGCGCCAGCAGCCAAGATCTTCAAGGGACTAGCGGGCCAGAACGAAGACGGGAGACCCAGTACTTC.

The gene calls are TRBV4-3 and TRBJ2-1, with TRBD2 matching over 8 bases. With V trimmed by 2 bases and J by 3 bases, 3 bases remained unmatched. The CDR3 has 15 residues. Per germline, CDR1 LGHNA and CDR2 YSLEER. The CDR3 DNA reads TGCGCCAGCAGCCAACTCGGGGGGGGCTACAATGAGCAGTTCTTC. This gives the protein CASSQLGGGYNEQFF.